These T cell receptor beta chains were read from a single sample in a study of T cells after yellow fever vaccination. TCRdb re-called the 5' RACE reads with MiXCR, one entry per CDR3 protein. The data hold some 500,000 distinct CDR3 sequences, with 13% observed a single time. The source material was PBMCs, sampled on the day of the yellow fever booster vaccination. These receptor sequences come from a man between 25 and 39 years old who received the YFV17D yellow fever vaccine. The CDR3 runs from the conserved cysteine through the conserved F or W. D genes are given only for firm matches. The size of a clone is reported for some rows only, either as once, few or many, or as a class for expanded clones.

-,TRBV10-3,-,TRBJ2-7,TGTGCCATCAGTCCTTTCCCGAGCTCCTACGAGCAGTACTTC,CAISPFPSSYEQYF
-,TRBV10-2,-,TRBJ2-1,TGCGCCAGCAGGCCGCCCTTAGCAGCCGAGCAGTTCTTC,CASRPPLAAEQFF
-,TRBV6-5,many,TRBJ1-1,TGTGCCAGCAGTTACTCCCGGGGCACTGAAGCTTTCTTT,CASSYSRGTEAFF
-,TRBV7-8,few,TRBJ2-7,TGTGCCAGCAGCTTAGAGACCGGAACTTTCTACGAGCAGTACTTC,CASSLETGTFYEQYF
TRBD1,TRBV11-1,-,TRBJ2-1,TGTGCCAGCAGGCACGGGACAGGGGAGGCGAATGAGCAGTTCTTC,CASRHGTGEANEQFF
-,TRBV7-2,-,TRBJ2-1,TGTGCCAGCAGCTTAGGGGACCTCCGAGGAGGTGAGCAGTTCTTC,CASSLGDLRGGEQFF
TRBD2,TRBV20-1,-,TRBJ2-1,TGCAGTGCTAGAGACCCCCGGGGGGCGGGAGGGGGAGTTGAGCAGTTCTTC,CSARDPRGAGGGVEQFF
-,TRBV12-3/TRBV12-4,-,TRBJ2-1,TGTGCCAGCAGTTTAGCGGGTCTAGCCCATGAGCAGTTCTTC,CASSLAGLAHEQFF
-,TRBV4-1,-,TRBJ2-7,TGCGCCAGCAGCCCTCACGACGGCTACGAGCAGTACTTC,CASSPHDGYEQYF
TRBD2,TRBV30,-,TRBJ2-4,TGTGCCTTTTCACCCGGACTAGCGAGCCCTCTAGCCAAAAACATTCAGTACTTC,CAFSPGLASPLAKNIQYF
-,TRBV12-3/TRBV12-4,-,TRBJ1-2,TGTGCCAGCAGTTTGGGACATAGCTATGGCTACACCTTC,CASSLGHSYGYTF
TRBD1,TRBV19,-,TRBJ2-2,TGTGCCAGTGTCCGTACAGGGGGATGGGAGCTGTTTTTT,CASVRTGGWELFF
-,TRBV12-3/TRBV12-4,-,TRBJ2-1,TGTGCCAGCAGTTCAGGGTGGACCAATGAGCAGTTCTTC,CASSSGWTNEQFF
-,TRBV25-1,few,TRBJ1-1,TGTGCCAGCAGCCTAACAGGGTTGGCTTTCTTT,CASSLTGLAFF
-,TRBV10-3,-,TRBJ2-7,TGTGCCATCAGTGAGTCCCTCGAACCGCTCGAGCAGTACTTC,CAISESLEPLEQYF
-,TRBV13,few,TRBJ1-2,TGTGCCAGCAGCTTAATCGGGGGAGTTGGCTACACCTTC,CASSLIGGVGYTF
TRBD2,TRBV20-1,few,TRBJ2-1,TGCAGTGCTCTAACTTTAACTAGCGGGAGGTTGAATGAGCAGTTCTTC,CSALTLTSGRLNEQFF
-,TRBV20-1,few,TRBJ2-2,TGCAGTGCTAGAAGGACTACCCCCGGGGAGCTGTTTTTT,CSARRTTPGELFF
-,TRBV20-1,-,TRBJ2-6,TGCAGTGCTGCTATACAAGGCTCTGGGGCCAACGTCCTGACTTTC,CSAAIQGSGANVLTF
-,TRBV3-1,few,TRBJ2-5,TGTGCCAGCAGCCAAGTTTTGGAGACCCAGTACTTC,CASSQVLETQYF
TRBD1,TRBV6-2/TRBV6-3,-,TRBJ1-1,TGTGCCAGCAGTTCGCCGCAGGGGGCGGACACTGAAGCTTTCTTT,CASSSPQGADTEAFF
-,TRBV7-9,-,TRBJ1-1,TGTGCCAGCAGCCCTAAGGACAGAAACACTGAAGCTTTCTTT,CASSPKDRNTEAFF
TRBD2,TRBV7-8,few,TRBJ2-5,TGTGCCAGCAGCTTTGGGATAGCGGGAGGGCATACGGCCCAGTACTTC,CASSFGIAGGHTAQYF
TRBD2,TRBV29-1,-,TRBJ2-1,TGCAGCGTTGGACTAGCGGGAGGGCCGATTGAGCAGTTCTTC,CSVGLAGGPIEQFF
TRBD1,TRBV11-2,-,TRBJ2-3,TGTGCCAGCAGCTGGGGGACAGGAAGGGATATGCAGTATTTT,CASSWGTGRDMQYF
-,TRBV6-2/TRBV6-3,few,TRBJ1-5,TGTGCCGTCGGGGGGCCGAGCAATCAGCCCCAGCATTTT,CAVGGPSNQPQHF
-,TRBV7-2,many,TRBJ2-7,-,CASSLQRSGRAGEQYF
TRBD1,TRBV4-2,-,TRBJ2-5,TGTGCCAGCAGCCAAGCGACAGGGGGCGGAAGGGTAGAGACCCAGTACTTC,CASSQATGGGRVETQYF
TRBD2,TRBV4-3,few,TRBJ2-5,TGCGCCAGCAGCCAAGGATGGGAGCGGGAGGGCCTCAGAGAGACCCAGTACTTC,CASSQGWEREGLRETQYF